Included here is one TCR beta chain sequence, with context. This record comes from a study of blood T cell repertoires in COVID-19. Germline loops: CDR1 SGHVS, CDR2 FQNEAQ. V was clipped by 2 bases and J by 6 bases, with 14 bases between them. There are 15 residues in the CDR3. In the source study's methods: Amplification from reference gene primers served as the basis for estimated nucleated cell counts. Sequenced by immunoSEQ multiplex PCR; TCRdb stores in-frame clones only, minus some. The V and J calls and clone size come from that table; D and trimming were worked out from the DNA. The sample consists of fewer than 250,000 clones, under 90% of them appearing once. Cohort assignment relied on participant-reported clinical history.

This receptor was identified in a woman aged 40 to 50 who had been exposed to COVID-19. Source material: PBMCs or T cells enriched from blood (not recorded which). The J gene is TRBJ1-5, the V gene TRBV7-8, with TRBD1 as a possible D gene (6 bases). CDR3 sequence reads: CASSLTEGGGQPQHF. In DNA, the CDR3 is TGTGCCAGCAGCTTAACTGAGGGGGGGGGTCAGCCCCAGCATTTT.